Given below is one T cell receptor beta chain in context. The data belong to a study of blood T cell repertoires in COVID-19. Study at large: Italy, Spain and the United States were the sources of the convalescent and acute COVID-19 samples. T cells, B-cell-depleted T cells, or PBMCs supplied cDNA or gDNA.

Germline CDR1 reads MNHEY; CDR2 reads SVGAGI. CDR3 length equals 15 residues. Trimming took off 7 bases at V and 6 bases at J, with 19 bases between the two ends. In the original processing: Estimation of nucleated cell counts was performed using reference gene primer amplification. The protocol was immunoSEQ multiplex PCR, while the TCRdb copy is restricted to in-frame clones and leaves out a portion. Clone size and the V and J calls come from that table; the DNA yielded D and trimming. In the table there are over 110,000 clones, 65% to 90% of which are singletons. The chain couples TRBV6-5 to TRBJ1-5, with D perhaps TRBD1 (5 bases). The receptor was derived from a human donor in a cohort sampled during active COVID-19. Sequencing was done on a sample of peripheral blood. In DNA form, the CDR3 reads TGTGCCAGCATCGGTGGGGGGGAAAGAGGTCAGCCCCAGCATTTT. Encoded protein: CASIGGGERGQPQHF.